The 22 T cell receptor beta chains below all came from one sample that was sequenced in a study of T cell changes during pregnancy in multiple sclerosis. Clones were sequenced by immunoSEQ multiplex PCR, and TCRdb holds only the in-frame ones, with some missing. The table records tens of thousands of clones, 90% to 95% of them present only once. Sequencing was performed on CD4+ T cells from peripheral blood mononuclear cells, taken in the third trimester of pregnancy. These receptor sequences come from a female donor in good health, enrolled as a control in a pregnancy study.

As for this clone: A junction boundary mismatches the germline segment, possibly from a read error. The rearrangement links TRBV7-7 to TRBJ2-6; D is ambiguous. CDR3 length: 15 residues. CDR1 and CDR2 from the germline V gene are SSHAT and FNYEAQ (reference sequence). CDR3 protein: CASSLTASGANVLTF. The CDR3 coding sequence is TGTGCTAGCAGCTTAACAGCTTCTGGGGCCAACGTCCTGACTTTC.

This clone was found a few times. The J gene is TRBJ2-2, the V gene TRBV7-2, with D possibly matching TRBD1 (6 bases). This CDR3 has 16 amino acids. V lost 4 bases, J lost 0 bases, and 12 bases lay in between. CDR1 and CDR2 from the germline V gene are SGHTA and FQGNSA. The DNA of the CDR3 is TGTGCCAGCAGCTATACTGGGACACCGAACACCGGGGAGCTGTTTTTT. It specifies CASSYTGTPNTGELFF. The full variable domain, with the rest looked up from reference TRBV7-2 and TRBJ2-2, is GAGVSQSPSNKVTEKGKDVELRCDPISGHTALYWYRQSLGQGLEFLIYFQGNSAPDKSGLPSDRFSAERTGGSVSTLTIQRTQQEDSAVYLCASSYTGTPNTGELFFGEGSRLTVL.

The J gene is TRBJ1-1, the V gene TRBV19; 7 nucleotides line up with TRBD1. The junction had 4 bases not matched to a gene; V was cut back by 5 bases and J by 1 base. From germline, CDR1 is LNHDA and CDR2 SQIVND (reference sequence). The length of the CDR3 is 14 residues. This CDR3 is CASSAYRGNTEAFF. CDR3 sequence (DNA): TGTGCCAGTAGTGCCTACAGGGGGAACACTGAAGCTTTCTTT.

V gene TRBV15 combines with J gene TRBJ1-6, with D perhaps TRBD1 (6 bases). Trimming shortened V by 8 bases and J by 5 bases, and 13 bases separated the two germline ends. This CDR3 is built from 14 residues. Germline CDR1 and CDR2: LNHNV and YYDKDF (reference sequence). This CDR3 reads CATGKQGHNSPLHF. The CDR3 nucleotides read TGTGCCACCGGGAAACAGGGCCATAATTCACCCCTCCACTTT.

This chain connects TRBV7-2 to TRBJ2-7; tentatively, D is TRBD2 (5 bases). Germline V gene sequence: CDR1 SGHTA, CDR2 FQGNSA. Trimming cost V 4 bases and J 3 bases, with 7 bases left between them. This CDR3 has 12 residues. CDR3 DNA sequence: TGTGCCAGCAGCTCCGGACTCTACGAGCAGTACTTC. It is translated as CASSSGLYEQYF.

The rearrangement links TRBV6-6 to TRBJ1-5; 7 bases are a match to TRBD1. CDR1 is MNHNY and CDR2 is SVGAGI in the germline V gene (reference sequence). With V trimmed by 5 bases and J by 3 bases, 10 bases remained unmatched. The CDR3 has 16 residues. Here the CDR3 DNA reads TGTGCCAGCAGTAGGGACCGGGACAGTATCAATCAGCCCCAGCATTTT. Its protein is CASSRDRDSINQPQHF.

This clone was seen just once. The chain combines TRBV9 with TRBJ2-2; TRBD2 is a possible D gene (6 bases). Germline-derived CDR1 and CDR2 are SGDLS and YYNGEE. This CDR3 spans 16 amino acids. V was shortened by 4 bases and J by 4 bases, with 17 bases between the two germline ends. The CDR3 coding sequence is TGTGCCAGCAGCACTTCTCCGGGACTCGCCACCGGGGAGCTGTTTTTT. Translation gives CASSTSPGLATGELFF.

J is TRBJ2-6 and V is TRBV7-9; TRBD2 might be the D (6 bases). The V gene lost 2 bases and the J gene lost 1 base, with 9 bases spanning the gap. Germline lookup yields CDR1 SEHNR and CDR2 FQNEAQ (reference sequence). The CDR3 has 16 residues. The chain's CDR3 is CASSLLRGSGANVLTF. In DNA form, the CDR3 reads TGTGCCAGCAGCTTACTACGGGGGTCTGGGGCCAACGTCCTGACTTTC.

The V and J genes are TRBV6-6 and TRBJ2-7, with D unresolved. The CDR3 is 13 amino acids. Germline values: CDR1 MNHNY, CDR2 SVGAGI (reference sequence). The V end was cut by 5 bases, the J end by 5 bases, with 13 bases between. The CDR3, as DNA: TGTGCCAGCAGTACCCCTCAGACTCACGAGCAGTACTTC. Protein sequence: CASSTPQTHEQYF.

J is TRBJ1-5 and V is TRBV6-1; D possibly corresponds to TRBD1 (5 bases). The CDR3 has 13 amino acids. Looked up from germline, CDR1 is MNHNS and CDR2 is SASEGT. V lost 3 bases to trimming and J lost 6 bases, with 9 bases between them. The CDR3 region has the DNA TGTGCCAGCAGTGACCCAGGGCGTCAGCCCCAGCATTTT. Translation: CASSDPGRQPQHF.

This sequence joins TRBV2 and TRBJ2-3; 9 positions match TRBD2. The germline gives CDR1 SNHLY, CDR2 FYNNEI. The J segment lost 6 bases and the V segment lost 0 bases, leaving 1 base of the junction unmatched. The length of the CDR3 is 14 residues. The CDR3 DNA reads as TGTGCCAGCAGTGAAGCCAGCGGGAGGGATACGCAGTATTTT. It encodes CASSEASGRDTQYF.

The chain uses TRBV5-1 and TRBJ1-5, with D uncertain. Germline V gene lookup returns CDR1 SGHRS and CDR2 YFSETQ. The CDR3 is made up of 13 amino acids. V shed 0 bases and J shed 4 bases, with 5 bases lying between them. The CDR3 sequence: CASSLDINQPQHF. The DNA for the CDR3 is TGCGCCAGCAGCTTGGATATTAATCAGCCCCAGCATTTT.

This clone was observed once. CDR3 in amino acids: CATSRDEQGRGYTF. Written as DNA, the CDR3 is TGTGCCACCAGCAGAGACGAACAGGGGAGGGGCTACACCTTC. The chain couples TRBV15 to TRBJ1-2; 7 nucleotides align to TRBD1. Germline loops: CDR1 LNHNV, CDR2 YYDKDF (reference sequence). J lost 8 bases, V lost 0 bases, and 6 bases had no gene match. This CDR3 comprises 14 residues. Based on the CDR3 plus reference TRBV15 and TRBJ1-2, the full variable domain is DAMVIQNPRYQVTQFGKPVTLSCSQTLNHNVMYWYQQKSSQAPKLLFHYYDKDFNNEADTPDNFQSRRPNTSFCFLDIRSPGLGDTAMYLCATSRDEQGRGYTFGSGTRLTVV.

The gene calls are TRBV10-2 and TRBJ1-1; D is ambiguous. The CDR3 length is 13 residues. Germline assignment: CDR1 WSHSY and CDR2 SAAADI. The germline V and J ends were trimmed by 6 bases and 1 base, with 9 bases remaining between them. DNA of the CDR3: TGCGCCAGCAGCGCGATGAAGAACACTGAAGCTTTCTTT. As protein: CASSAMKNTEAFF.

This sequence joins TRBV18 and TRBJ2-5; 8 nucleotides align to TRBD1. Germline lookup yields CDR1 KGHSH and CDR2 LQKENI. Trimming removed 2 bases from V and 4 bases from J; junction bases left unmatched: 3. The CDR3 runs to 14 residues. The CDR3 sequence: CASSPRTGRETQYF. Written as DNA, the CDR3 is TGTGCCAGCTCACCAAGGACAGGGAGAGAGACCCAGTACTTC.

The chain has TRBV12-5 and TRBJ1-2; D not resolved. Germline loops: CDR1 LGHNT, CDR2 FRNRAP. Trimming removed 0 bases from V and 1 base from J, with 15 bases in between. This CDR3 has 17 residues. CDR3 DNA sequence: TGTGCTAGTGGTTTGGTACTATCCCCGAGTATTAACTATGGCTACACCTTC. Protein: CASGLVLSPSINYGYTF.

This clone was detected only once. This chain links TRBV2 with TRBJ2-1; D unresolved. Germline V CDR1 and CDR2: SNHLY, FYNNEI. The CDR3 contains 12 residues. V was cut by 8 bases and J by 9 bases, with 14 bases left in between. In DNA form, the CDR3 reads TGTGCCAGCGACCATGAAGCAGGTGAGCAGTTCTTC. As protein: CASDHEAGEQFF.

J is TRBJ1-1 and V is TRBV6-5; D possibly corresponds to TRBD1 (6 bases). Trimming shortened V by 5 bases and J by 1 base, and 11 bases separated the two germline ends. The CDR3 has 14 residues. Germline assignment: CDR1 MNHEY and CDR2 SVGAGI. This CDR3 is CASSPGHSNTEAFF. The DNA of the CDR3 is TGTGCCAGCAGTCCGGGACATTCGAACACTGAAGCTTTCTTT.

The rearrangement links TRBV5-1 to TRBJ2-5; D gene unclear. The J call may be incorrect, as the DNA end agrees better with TRBJ2-7. The CDR3 spans 13 residues. Germline-derived CDR1 and CDR2 are SGHRS and YFSETQ. The CDR3 loop is CASSSGSPYEQYF. The DNA for the CDR3 is TGCGCCAGCAGCTCCGGGTCCCCCTACGAGCAGTACTTC.

The rearrangement joins TRBV7-3 to TRBJ2-3, with 8 nucleotides matching TRBD2. Unmatched junction bases numbered 7, after V lost 10 bases and J lost 4 bases. Germline CDR1 and CDR2: SGHTA and FQGTGA. This CDR3 spans 13 amino acids. The CDR3 loop reads CATRSGGSDTQYF. Here the CDR3 DNA reads TGTGCCACCCGCAGCGGGGGCTCAGATACGCAGTATTTT.

The chain employs TRBV19 and TRBJ1-4, with a weak D call TRBD1 (6 bases). The CDR3 covers 14 residues. Germline V gene lookup returns CDR1 LNHDA and CDR2 SQIVND (reference sequence). V dropped 5 bases and J dropped 8 bases, with 15 bases sitting between them. The CDR3 reads CASSSRGIGEKLFF. The CDR3 DNA sequence: TGTGCCAGTAGTTCCAGGGGAATTGGCGAAAAACTGTTTTTT.

This clone was seen a handful of times. The CDR3 DNA follows: TGTGCCAGCAGCTCACAGGGGAACCAAGAGACCCAGTACTTC. Encoded protein: CASSSQGNQETQYF. The genes are TRBV7-9 and TRBJ2-5, with TRBD1 matching over 7 bases. The V gene's germline CDR1 is SEHNR and CDR2 FQNEAQ (reference sequence). This CDR3 has 14 residues. The V gene end was trimmed by 4 bases and the J gene end by 0 bases; junction bases not matched to a gene: 2.